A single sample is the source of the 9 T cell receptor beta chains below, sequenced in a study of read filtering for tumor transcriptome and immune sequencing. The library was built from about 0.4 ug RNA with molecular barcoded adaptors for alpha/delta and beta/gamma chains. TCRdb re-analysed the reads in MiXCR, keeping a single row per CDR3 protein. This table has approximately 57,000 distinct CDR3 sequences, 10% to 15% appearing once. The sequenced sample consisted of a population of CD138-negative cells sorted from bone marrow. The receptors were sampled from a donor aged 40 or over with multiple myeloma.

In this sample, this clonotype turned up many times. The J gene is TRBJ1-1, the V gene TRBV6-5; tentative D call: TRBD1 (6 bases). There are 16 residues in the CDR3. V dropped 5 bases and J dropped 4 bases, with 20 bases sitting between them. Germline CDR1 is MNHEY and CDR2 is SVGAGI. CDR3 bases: TGTGCCAGCAGTAGAACAGGGCAAGGTGGGACCACTGAAGCTTTCTTT. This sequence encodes CASSRTGQGGTTEAFF.

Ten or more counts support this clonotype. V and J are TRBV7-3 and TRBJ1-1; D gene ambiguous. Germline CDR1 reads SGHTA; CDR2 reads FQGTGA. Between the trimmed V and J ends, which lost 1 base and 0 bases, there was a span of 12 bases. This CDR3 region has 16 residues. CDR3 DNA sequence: TGTGCCAGCAGCTTAATCTCGGGCCTCGTGAACACTGAAGCTTTCTTT. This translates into CASSLISGLVNTEAFF. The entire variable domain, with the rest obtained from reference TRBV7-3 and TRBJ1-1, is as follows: GAGVSQTPSNKVTEKGKYVELRCDPISGHTALYWYRQSLGQGPEFLIYFQGTGAADDSGLPNDRFFAVRPEGSVSTLKIQRTERGDSAVYLCASSLISGLVNTEAFFGQGTRLTVV.

The CDR3 region is CSARRDRVRPYNQPQHF. Written as DNA, the CDR3 is TGCAGTGCTAGAAGGGACAGGGTGCGACCTTACAATCAGCCCCAGCATTTT. The chain employs TRBV20-1 and TRBJ1-5, with 9 bases fitting TRBD1. The germline gives CDR1 DFQATT, CDR2 SNEGSKA (reference sequence). The CDR3 length is 17 residues. With 2 bases clipped from V and 3 bases from J, the junction kept 11 bases outside the gene matches.

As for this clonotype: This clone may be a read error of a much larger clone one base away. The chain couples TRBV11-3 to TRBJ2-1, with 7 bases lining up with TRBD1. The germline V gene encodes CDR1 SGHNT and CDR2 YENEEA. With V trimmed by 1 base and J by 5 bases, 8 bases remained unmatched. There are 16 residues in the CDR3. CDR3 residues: CASSLAATGVHNEQFF. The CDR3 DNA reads TGTGCCAGCAGCTTAGCCGCTACAGGGGTACACAATGAGCAGTTCTTC.

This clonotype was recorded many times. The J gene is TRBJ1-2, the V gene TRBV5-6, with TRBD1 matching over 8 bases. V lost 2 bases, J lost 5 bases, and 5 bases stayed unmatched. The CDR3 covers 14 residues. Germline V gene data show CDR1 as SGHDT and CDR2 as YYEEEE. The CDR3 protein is CASSFRDRHYGYTF. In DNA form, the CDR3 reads TGTGCCAGCAGCTTCCGGGACAGGCATTATGGCTACACCTTC. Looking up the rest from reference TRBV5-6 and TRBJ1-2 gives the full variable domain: DAGVTQSPTHLIKTRGQQVTLRCSPKSGHDTVSWYQQALGQGPQFIFQYYEEEERQRGNFPDRFSGHQFPNYSSELNVNALLLGDSALYLCASSFRDRHYGYTFGSGTRLTVV.

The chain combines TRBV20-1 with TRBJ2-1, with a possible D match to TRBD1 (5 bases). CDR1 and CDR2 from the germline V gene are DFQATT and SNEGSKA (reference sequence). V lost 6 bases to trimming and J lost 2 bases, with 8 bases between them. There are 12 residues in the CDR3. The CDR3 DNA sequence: TGCAGTGCCCGACAGACCTACAATGAGCAGTTCTTC. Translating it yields CSARQTYNEQFF.

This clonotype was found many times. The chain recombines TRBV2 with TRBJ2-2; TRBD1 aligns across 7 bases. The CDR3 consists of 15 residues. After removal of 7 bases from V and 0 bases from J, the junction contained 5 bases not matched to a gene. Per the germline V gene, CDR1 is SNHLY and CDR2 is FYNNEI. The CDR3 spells CASNQQGSNTGELFF. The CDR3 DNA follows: TGTGCCAGCAATCAACAGGGGTCGAACACCGGGGAGCTGTTTTTT. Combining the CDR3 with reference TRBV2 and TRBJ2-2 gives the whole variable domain EPEVTQTPSHQVTQMGQEVILRCVPISNHLYFYWYRQILGQKVEFLVSFYNNEISEKSEIFDDQFSVERPDGSNFTLKIRSTKLEDSAMYFCASNQQGSNTGELFFGEGSRLTVL.

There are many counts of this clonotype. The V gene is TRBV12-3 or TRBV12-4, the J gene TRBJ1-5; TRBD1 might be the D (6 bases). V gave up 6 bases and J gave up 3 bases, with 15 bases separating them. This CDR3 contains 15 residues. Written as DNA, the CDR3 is TGTGCCAGCAGGTCCAACAGGGCTGACAATCAGCCCCAGCATTTT. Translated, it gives CASRSNRADNQPQHF.

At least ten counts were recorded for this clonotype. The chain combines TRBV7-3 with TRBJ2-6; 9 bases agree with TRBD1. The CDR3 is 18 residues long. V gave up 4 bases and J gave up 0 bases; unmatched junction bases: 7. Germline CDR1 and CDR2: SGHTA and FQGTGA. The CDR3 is CASSSGQGRTSGANVLTF. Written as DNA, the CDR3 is TGTGCCAGCAGCTCCGGACAGGGGAGGACCTCTGGGGCCAACGTCCTGACTTTC.